This TCR beta chain appears in the sequencing data of a study of cytomegalovirus exposure and HLA in healthy donors. Study summary: Findings of an earlier analysis included 117 million unique TCR beta sequences from some 190 million T cells.

Those who donated were healthy bone marrow donors. In the case of this clone: Antigen: not known.

Study-level findings and limits: Common viral pathogens were later found to be apparently linked to several of the most significant clusters. TRBV6-2, TRBV6-3 and some other V segments were excluded as indistinguishable.

From germline, CDR1 is SGHNT and CDR2 YENEEA. V lost 5 bases, J lost 2 bases, and 8 bases stayed unmatched. The CDR3 loop spans 16 amino acids. The study ran its PCR with 60 Vbeta and 13 Jbeta primers. Sequencing was performed with immunoSEQ multiplex PCR; in TCRdb, only in-frame clones are kept and a portion is missing. Among around 180,000 clones listed, over 60% were seen once. The sample consisted of PBMCs. J is TRBJ1-1 and V is TRBV11-3; 10 bases align to TRBD1. The origin of this receptor is a woman in her thirties or forties in good health and CMV-seronegative. The CDR3 loop is CASSTGQGMINTEAFF. CDR3 DNA: TGTGCCAGCAGCACGGGACAGGGGATGATAAACACTGAAGCTTTCTTT.